The rows below give T cell receptor beta chains drawn from one sample of a study of T-cell reconstitution after alpha-beta-depleted transplantation in children. TCRdb used MiXCR to reprocess the PCR reads, holding one entry per CDR3 protein. Among 350,000 to 500,000 distinct CDR3 sequences listed, roughly 43% were seen once. Sequenced here: PBMCs, sampled before TCRalphabeta/CD19-depleted stem cell transplant. The receptor set was obtained from a girl under 10 years old with aplastic anemia, due to receive a stem cell transplant. CDR3s include the opening cysteine and the closing phenylalanine or tryptophan. Fields, in order: D gene, V gene, J gene, clone size, CDR3 DNA, CDR3 protein. D genes are given only for firm matches. Size values are once, few and many counts, or a class for expanded clones, and some rows have none.

D: .
V: TRBV20-1
J: TRBJ2-3
size: .
DNA: TGCAGTGCTAGACCTAATACAGATACGCAGTATTTT
CDR3: CSARPNTDTQYF

D: .
V: TRBV4-2
J: TRBJ2-7
size: few
DNA: TGTGCCAGCAGCTCAACTAGTGGCGAGCAGTACTTC
CDR3: CASSSTSGEQYF

D: .
V: TRBV20-1
J: TRBJ2-7
size: .
DNA: TGCAGTGCTATAGCGACGTACGAGCAGTACTTC
CDR3: CSAIATYEQYF

D: .
V: TRBV6-1
J: TRBJ2-3
size: once
DNA: TGTGCCAGCAGTGAAGCCAACACCGGGTCCACAGATACGCAGTATTTT
CDR3: CASSEANTGSTDTQYF

D: .
V: TRBV29-1
J: TRBJ2-5
size: .
DNA: TGCAGCGTTGGAGGATCACAGGGCCTAAGTTGGGCCCAGTACTTC
CDR3: CSVGGSQGLSWAQYF

D: TRBD2
V: TRBV4-1
J: TRBJ2-1
size: .
DNA: TGCGCCGTAAGTCTAGCGGGAGGGATGAATGAGCAGTTCTTC
CDR3: CAVSLAGGMNEQFF

D: .
V: TRBV2
J: TRBJ2-5
size: .
DNA: TGTGCCAGCAGGGAAGAGGTTGCTGGACAAGAGACCCAGTACTTC
CDR3: CASREEVAGQETQYF

D: .
V: TRBV10-3
J: TRBJ2-1
size: .
DNA: TGTGCCATCAGTGAGTATTCGAAAATGGATGAGCAGTTCTTC
CDR3: CAISEYSKMDEQFF

D: TRBD1
V: TRBV6-1
J: TRBJ1-2
size: .
DNA: TGTGCCAGCAGTCGGGCCACAGGGGATGGTGGCTACACCTTC
CDR3: CASSRATGDGGYTF

D: TRBD1
V: TRBV6-6
J: TRBJ2-1
size: .
DNA: TGTGCCAGCAGTCACCGGGACAGCCTTGAGCAGTTCTTC
CDR3: CASSHRDSLEQFF

D: TRBD2
V: TRBV5-6
J: TRBJ2-3
size: .
DNA: TGTGCCAGCAGCTTCGCTAGCGGGAGCCTCAAGGATACGCAGTATTTT
CDR3: CASSFASGSLKDTQYF

D: TRBD1
V: TRBV20-1
J: TRBJ2-7
size: .
DNA: TGCAGTGCCGAGACAGGGGGCCACTTCTACGAGCAGTACTTC
CDR3: CSAETGGHFYEQYF

D: .
V: TRBV5-1
J: TRBJ2-4
size: .
DNA: TGCGCCAGCAGCCATAAAGGGGACATTCAGTACTTC
CDR3: CASSHKGDIQYF

D: .
V: TRBV28
J: TRBJ2-7
size: few
DNA: TGTGCCAGCAGCCCAACCCGAGTTGGAGAGCAGTACTTC
CDR3: CASSPTRVGEQYF

D: TRBD1
V: TRBV29-1
J: TRBJ1-2
size: few
DNA: TGCAGCGTTGAAGATCGACAGGGGGCGGGTGTCTATGGCTACACCTTC
CDR3: CSVEDRQGAGVYGYTF

D: .
V: TRBV14
J: TRBJ2-2
size: .
DNA: TGTGCCAGCAGCCAAGGTCTGGGCCCAACCGGGGAGCTGTTTTTT
CDR3: CASSQGLGPTGELFF

D: .
V: TRBV25-1
J: TRBJ2-7
size: many
DNA: TGTGCCAGCAGCCTCTACGAGCAGTACTTC
CDR3: CASSLYEQYF

D: .
V: TRBV6-1
J: TRBJ2-4
size: few
DNA: TGTGCCAGCAGTGGAGGGGGAGAAAACATTCAGTACTTC
CDR3: CASSGGGENIQYF

D: TRBD1
V: TRBV9
J: TRBJ1-4
size: few
DNA: TGTGCCAGCAGCTCTCCCTTGGACAGGGAAAAACTGTTTTTT
CDR3: CASSSPLDREKLFF

D: .
V: TRBV12-3/TRBV12-4
J: TRBJ1-1
size: many
DNA: TGTGCCAGCAGGGAAGGGCTGTTAATGAACACTGAAGCTTTCTTT
CDR3: CASREGLLMNTEAFF

D: .
V: TRBV2
J: TRBJ1-3
size: .
DNA: TGTGCCAGCAGGGCAGCGGGCTCTGGAAACACCATATATTTT
CDR3: CASRAAGSGNTIYF

D: .
V: TRBV11-2
J: TRBJ2-2
size: many
DNA: TGTGCCATCGGATACTCCCGGGAGCTGTTTTTT
CDR3: CAIGYSRELFF

D: .
V: TRBV5-4
J: TRBJ2-2
size: .
DNA: TGTGCCAGCAGCTCTAGCGCACTCACCGGGGAGCTGTTTTTT
CDR3: CASSSSALTGELFF

D: .
V: TRBV11-1
J: TRBJ2-2
size: few
DNA: TGTGCCAGCAGCTTAATCGAGACATTGTTGAACACCGGGGAGCTGTTTTTT
CDR3: CASSLIETLLNTGELFF

D: .
V: TRBV28
J: TRBJ1-3
size: many
DNA: TGTGCCAGCAGTTTTCGGCCTGCTGGAAACACCATATATTTT
CDR3: CASSFRPAGNTIYF

D: .
V: TRBV6-5
J: TRBJ1-2
size: .
DNA: TGTGCCAGCAGTTACTCTATCGGGTACTATGGCTACACCTTC
CDR3: CASSYSIGYYGYTF

D: .
V: TRBV5-1
J: TRBJ1-1
size: .
DNA: TGCGCCAGCAGCTTGGAGGCAAGGACTGAAGCTTTCTTT
CDR3: CASSLEARTEAFF

D: TRBD2
V: TRBV4-2
J: TRBJ2-4
size: few
DNA: TGTGCCAGCAGCCGTCCTGAGGCCGGGAGGGTATACATTCAGTACTTC
CDR3: CASSRPEAGRVYIQYF

D: .
V: TRBV7-3
J: TRBJ2-1
size: .
DNA: TGTGCCAGCAGCTTAACCGAGGGACGGTACAATGAGCAGTTCTTC
CDR3: CASSLTEGRYNEQFF

D: .
V: TRBV7-6
J: TRBJ2-1
size: .
DNA: TGTGCCAGCAGCTCTAGGGGGGCGGGAGTAGGTGAGCAGTTCTTC
CDR3: CASSSRGAGVGEQFF

D: .
V: TRBV3-1
J: TRBJ1-2
size: .
DNA: TGTGCCAGCACCAAGCCCTCCGGTATTAACTATGGCTACACCTTC
CDR3: CASTKPSGINYGYTF

D: .
V: TRBV28
J: TRBJ1-5
size: many
DNA: TGTGCCAGCAGTACCCCCGGAGAGGCGGGTCCCCAGCATTTT
CDR3: CASSTPGEAGPQHF

D: .
V: TRBV7-2
J: TRBJ1-2
size: .
DNA: TGTGCCAGCAGCTTGATCCTGGGGGATGGCTACACCTTC
CDR3: CASSLILGDGYTF

D: .
V: TRBV20-1
J: TRBJ2-1
size: .
DNA: TGCAGTGCTCCCCGAGGGGGCTCCTACAATGAGCAGTTCTTC
CDR3: CSAPRGGSYNEQFF

D: .
V: TRBV7-3
J: TRBJ2-1
size: .
DNA: TGTGCCAGCAGCTTATGGGGAGGGGACAATGCGCAGTTCTTC
CDR3: CASSLWGGDNAQFF

D: TRBD1
V: TRBV18
J: TRBJ1-2
size: many
DNA: TGTGCCAGCTCACCTCTTGTCCCGGGACAGGGGACTAACTATGGCTACACCTTC
CDR3: CASSPLVPGQGTNYGYTF

D: TRBD1
V: TRBV12-3/TRBV12-4
J: TRBJ2-7
size: .
DNA: TGTGCCAGCAGTCCTGATCCGGGACAGCCTTACTACGAGCAGTACTTC
CDR3: CASSPDPGQPYYEQYF

D: TRBD2
V: TRBV20-1
J: TRBJ2-1
size: .
DNA: TGCAGTGCTGATCCAACTAGCGGGGGGGCGCATGAGCAGTTCTTC
CDR3: CSADPTSGGAHEQFF

D: TRBD1
V: TRBV5-1
J: TRBJ2-4
size: many
DNA: TGCGCCAGCAGCTTGGTCGGACAGGTCATTCAGTACTTC
CDR3: CASSLVGQVIQYF

D: .
V: TRBV20-1
J: TRBJ2-5
size: many
DNA: TGCAGTGCTAGAGAAGAGACCCAGTACTTC
CDR3: CSAREETQYF

D: TRBD2
V: TRBV20-1
J: TRBJ2-1
size: .
DNA: TGCAGTGCTAGCGGGGGGACTCACAATGAGCAGTTCTTC
CDR3: CSASGGTHNEQFF

D: .
V: TRBV6-2/TRBV6-3
J: TRBJ1-2
size: once
DNA: TGTGCCAGCAACCCCGGAGGACGGTATGGCTACACCTTC
CDR3: CASNPGGRYGYTF

D: .
V: TRBV5-1
J: TRBJ2-4
size: many
DNA: TGCGCCAGCAGCCTTGGGACCCCCAGGCACATTCAGTACTTC
CDR3: CASSLGTPRHIQYF

D: TRBD1
V: TRBV5-1
J: TRBJ2-5
size: .
DNA: TGCGCCAGCAGCTGGGACAGAAACAAAGAGACCCAGTACTTC
CDR3: CASSWDRNKETQYF

D: TRBD2
V: TRBV20-1
J: TRBJ2-7
size: .
DNA: TGCTGGGGTAGAGATCAGGGACTAGCGGGGGCTTCGGGCTCCTACGAGCAGTACTTC
CDR3: CWGRDQGLAGASGSYEQYF

D: TRBD1
V: TRBV6-1
J: TRBJ2-7
size: .
DNA: TGTGCCAGCTTTGGGGACAGGCACATCCCGAGCTCCTACGAGCAGTACTTC
CDR3: CASFGDRHIPSSYEQYF

D: TRBD2
V: TRBV11-2
J: TRBJ2-1
size: few
DNA: TGTGCCAGCAGCTTAGGGGCTAGCGGGAGAGGGAGCTCCTACAATGAGCAGTTCTTC
CDR3: CASSLGASGRGSSYNEQFF